Included here is one T cell receptor (beta chain) sequence, with context. This clone appeared once. Its binding antigen is unknown. No clone much larger than this one lies a single base away; base qualities are absent. The data stem from a study of blood T cell repertoires in COVID-19 (TCRdb year 2020). Describing the broader study: Collaborator samples came from the United States, Italy and Spain and covered acute and convalescent phases of COVID-19. A de-identified subject ID, COVID-19 status, age in years and sex were almost always included in the sample metadata. Where available, HLA class I and class II types were taken from metadata supplied by the sample provider and were not determined by assay-based typing. The repertoires were released in a freely available public database meant as a resource for research on the immune response to SARS-CoV-2. The material from the prospective study consisted of cDNA or gDNA derived from T cells, B-cell-depleted T cells, or PBMCs. Subjects who had been exposed to COVID-19, were actively infected with it, or had recovered from it provided the deeply sampled blood TCRbeta repertoires that made up the dataset. The samples were drawn from the first 160 participants of the ongoing ImmuneRACE study and from 1,254 subjects provided by 6 global collaborators.

TCRbeta CDR3 regions were amplified from genomic DNA by means of the immunoSEQ Assay, a bias-controlled multiplex PCR. Per the original workflow: The number of nucleated cells in each sample was estimated from the amplification of reference gene primers within the assay. To quantify the absolute abundance of each unique TCRbeta CDR3 rearrangement, sequence reads were collapsed and filtered. For each sample, productive Simpson clonality was calculated by taking the square root of Simpson's diversity index across productive rearrangements. TCRdb retrieved this table from immuneACCESS and kept in-frame rearrangements only. Not all clones are present; in checked studies, unresolved V genes account for under half, and no reason is known for the remainder. V and J calls and clone size follow that table, whereas D and trimming were derived from the DNA. This sample has more than 150,000 clones in its table, and around four fifths of those were observed once. The ten largest clones represent 2.5% to 3.5% of the sample.

Summary of the overall study and its limitations: The amount of clinical and demographic metadata varied by source and participant and was provided uncurated.

The CDR1 and CDR2 encoded by the germline V gene are SNHLY and FYNNEI. The CDR3 contains 14 residues, cysteine and phenylalanine counted. Left in the record is the CDR3 DNA by itself, 42 bases read in frame from the first base. After removal of 8 bases from V and 0 bases from J, the junction retains 4 bases not matched to a gene. The collaborating institutions used their own protocols to collect whole blood in K2EDTA tubes. For TCRbeta analysis, collaborator samples were shipped as frozen whole blood, as isolated PBMCs, or as DNA extracted from either sample type. This sequence was found in a woman in her sixties or seventies with acute or convalescent COVID-19. Recombination joined TRBV2 with TRBJ2-1, with 7 central nucleotides matching TRBD1. The sequencing sample was made of peripheral blood. The DNA sequence is as follows: TGTGCCAGCGCTGGGGACAGCTCCTACAATGAGCAGTTCTTC. The resulting protein is CASAGDSSYNEQFF.